Below, 30 T cell receptor beta chains from the same sample are listed, as sequenced in a study of immune evolution from preneoplasia to lung adenocarcinoma (dated by TCRdb to about 2021). To prepare the library, the immunoSEQ multiplex PCR assay was applied. The immuneACCESS repertoire file appears here via TCRdb, limited to in-frame rearrangements. These files lack a portion of the clones; in checked studies, under half of the deficit traces to unresolved V genes, and the cause of the others is not known. This sample comprises about 10,000 clones, over 60% of them detected only once. The ten largest clones capture around 5% of the sample. Material: FFPE minimally invasive lung adenocarcinoma tissue. The cell subset or site label of this sample denotes: micro-invasive lung adenocarcinoma (MIA). All receptors derive from a person aged 65-85 years with lung adenocarcinoma. Some clones in this sample may be carry-over from other donors' samples.

V usage is TRBV4-1 and J usage is TRBJ2-3, with D perhaps TRBD1 (5 bases). The CDR3 totals 14 residues. Looked up from germline, CDR1 is MGHRA and CDR2 is YSYEKL. With 1 base removed from V and 4 bases from J, the gap between germline ends came to 9 bases. CDR3 amino acids: CASSQVQGPDTQYF. Here the CDR3 DNA reads TGCGCCAGCAGCCAAGTCCAGGGCCCAGATACGCAGTATTTT.

The chain employs TRBV15 and TRBJ1-1; D may be TRBD1 (5 bases). CDR1 and CDR2 (germline): LNHNV, YYDKDF (reference sequence). CDR3 size: 14 residues. The ends were cut back, 4 bases at V and 7 bases at J, with 16 bases in the middle. The CDR3 protein is CATSIGGGRSEAFF. Here the CDR3 DNA reads TGTGCCACCAGCATTGGGGGAGGGCGCAGTGAAGCTTTCTTT.

The V call is TRBV7-9, the J call TRBJ1-1, with D unclear. The CDR3 loop spans 13 amino acids. CDR1 SEHNR and CDR2 FQNEAQ come from the germline V gene (reference sequence). The ends were cut back, 2 bases at V and 2 bases at J, with 6 bases in the middle. Here the CDR3 reads CASSLLANTEAFF. CDR3 bases: TGTGCCAGCAGCTTACTTGCTAACACTGAAGCTTTCTTT.

The CDR3 here is CASSLRTDPGAEAFF. CDR3 DNA: TGTGCCAGCAGCTTAAGGACAGACCCTGGGGCTGAAGCTTTCTTT. The rearrangement uses TRBV7-8 and TRBJ1-1; D is possibly TRBD1 (6 bases). This CDR3 has 15 amino acids. CDR1 and CDR2 (germline): SGHVS, FQNEAQ. V was pared by 2 bases and J by 6 bases, with 16 bases between.

This chain links TRBV11-2 with TRBJ1-1; the match to TRBD1 covers 8 bases. The V gene end was trimmed by 3 bases and the J gene end by 5 bases; junction bases not matched to a gene: 8. This CDR3 has 15 residues. Germline V lookup: CDR1 SGHAT, CDR2 FQNNGV. The CDR3 reads CASSLNPGGGTEAFF. The CDR3 DNA sequence: TGTGCCAGCAGCTTGAATCCAGGGGGCGGGACTGAAGCTTTCTTT. Looking up the rest from reference TRBV11-2 and TRBJ1-1 gives the full variable domain: EAGVAQSPRYKIIEKRQSVAFWCNPISGHATLYWYQQILGQGPKLLIQFQNNGVVDDSQLPKDRFSAERLKGVDSTLKIQPAKLEDSAVYLCASSLNPGGGTEAFFGQGTRLTVV.

The chain recombines TRBV19 with TRBJ1-5, with 7 bases lining up with TRBD1. This CDR3 has 15 amino acids. V shed 4 bases and J 6 bases; nucleotides not matched to a gene: 9. Germline values: CDR1 LNHDA, CDR2 SQIVND (reference sequence). CDR3 DNA: TGTGCCAGTAGTACCCAACAGGGGTCGAGTCAGCCCCAGCATTTT. Its translation: CASSTQQGSSQPQHF.

This clone was observed a few times. V usage is TRBV7-6 and J usage is TRBJ2-2; a weak D match, TRBD1 (5 bases). The germline CDR1 and CDR2 sequences are SGHVS and FNYEAQ. The CDR3 length is 14 residues. V lost 8 bases, J lost 1 base, and 11 bases lay in between. The CDR3 sequence is CASSGAGNTGELFF. The CDR3 region has the DNA TGTGCCAGCTCTGGGGCCGGGAACACCGGGGAGCTGTTTTTT.

This clone was detected a few times. The gene calls are TRBV7-9 and TRBJ2-5; D may be TRBD1 (6 bases). This CDR3 has 15 residues. Germline V gene data show CDR1 as SEHNR and CDR2 as FQNEAQ (reference sequence). With 4 bases removed from V and 2 bases from J, the gap between germline ends came to 14 bases. The CDR3 spells CASSSVTGQQETQYF. In DNA form, the CDR3 reads TGTGCCAGCAGCTCCGTTACGGGACAACAAGAGACCCAGTACTTC.

The chain employs TRBV6-5 and TRBJ2-6; TRBD2 aligns across 7 bases. The CDR3 has 14 residues. Germline CDR1 is MNHEY and CDR2 is SVGAGI. With 8 bases clipped from V and 4 bases from J, the junction kept 5 bases outside the gene matches. As DNA, the CDR3 is TGTGCCAGCGGGGAGGGTGACGGGGCCAACGTCCTGACTTTC. It specifies CASGEGDGANVLTF.

The chain recombines TRBV9 with TRBJ2-3, with D possibly matching TRBD1 (6 bases). CDR1 SGDLS and CDR2 YYNGEE come from the germline V gene. V gave up 0 bases and J gave up 5 bases, with 10 bases separating them. This CDR3 spans 14 amino acids. The CDR3 loop is CASSVVPGEDTQYF. CDR3 DNA sequence: TGTGCCAGCAGCGTAGTTCCAGGGGAAGATACGCAGTATTTT.

V is TRBV27 and J is TRBJ1-5; no clear D gene. The CDR3 consists of 13 residues. Germline V gene lookup returns CDR1 MNHEY and CDR2 SMNVEV (reference sequence). Trimming removed 2 bases from V and 5 bases from J, with 7 bases in between. The CDR3 coding sequence is TGTGCCAGCAGTTTAGGGATCGATCAGCCCCAGCATTTT. It specifies CASSLGIDQPQHF.

The genes are TRBV30 and TRBJ2-7; 9 positions match TRBD1. CDR1 GTSNPN and CDR2 SVGIG come from the germline V gene (reference sequence). The V segment lost 3 bases and the J segment 7 bases; nucleotides outside the gene matches: 10. The CDR3 runs to 14 residues. CDR3 in DNA: TGTGCCTGGAGCCCGGGACAGGGAAAGAGGGAGCAGTACTTC. It translates to CAWSPGQGKREQYF.

The chain carries TRBV28 and TRBJ2-3, with TRBD1 identical over 7 bases. The CDR3 totals 15 residues. The J segment lost 6 bases and the V segment lost 2 bases, leaving 8 bases of the junction unmatched. Germline V gene sequence: CDR1 MDHEN, CDR2 SYDVKM. The CDR3 DNA reads as TGTGCCAGCAGTTTAAACTTGAGGGGGCGGGATACGCAGTATTTT. As protein: CASSLNLRGRDTQYF. Drawing the rest from reference TRBV28 and TRBJ2-3, the complete variable domain is DVKVTQSSRYLVKRTGEKVFLECVQDMDHENMFWYRQDPGLGLRLIYFSYDVKMKEKGDIPEGYSVSREKKERFSLILESASTNQTSMYLCASSLNLRGRDTQYFGPGTRLTVL.

This clone was counted a few times. The V and J genes are TRBV5-4 and TRBJ1-1; D perhaps matches TRBD1 (5 bases). CDR1 and CDR2 (germline): SGHNT, YYREEE (reference sequence). The CDR3 runs 13 residues. V shed 5 bases and J shed 4 bases, with 12 bases lying between them. In nucleotides, the CDR3 is TGTGCCAGCAGTTACCAGGGTAGCACTGAAGCTTTCTTT. It encodes CASSYQGSTEAFF.

V gene TRBV30 combines with J gene TRBJ2-2, with D hard to call. CDR3 length equals 14 residues. Germline-derived CDR1 and CDR2 are GTSNPN and SVGIG (reference sequence). Trimming removed 0 bases from V and 1 base from J, with 6 bases in between. The CDR3 DNA follows: TGTGCCTGGAGTGTACCTGTGAACACCGGGGAGCTGTTTTTT. Translating it yields CAWSVPVNTGELFF.

A few counts support this clone. The junction differs from germline at one of its ends, possibly a read error. The chain carries TRBV7-6 and TRBJ2-5, with D tentatively TRBD1 or TRBD2 (5 bases each). This CDR3 region has 11 residues. Germline loops: CDR1 SGHVS, CDR2 FNYEAQ. The CDR3 region has the DNA TGTGCCAGCAGCAGAGGGGAGACCCGGTACTTC. Amino acids: CASSRGETRYF. Filled out from reference TRBV7-6 and TRBJ2-5, the complete variable domain reads GAGVSQSPRYKVTKRGQDVALRCDPISGHVSLYWYRQALGQGPEFLTYFNYEAQQDKSGLPNDRFSAERPEGSISTLTIQRTEQRDSAMYRCASSRGETRYFGPGTRLLVL.

V and J are TRBV11-2 and TRBJ1-2; TRBD1 is a possible D gene (5 bases). V lost 2 bases, J lost 8 bases, and 15 bases lay in between. The CDR3 runs to 14 residues. The V gene's germline CDR1 is SGHAT and CDR2 FQNNGV. The CDR3 sequence is CASSLQGLTMGYTF. The DNA for the CDR3 is TGTGCCAGCAGCTTACAGGGCCTAACTATGGGCTACACCTTC.

The gene calls are TRBV4-1 and TRBJ2-2; either TRBD1 or TRBD2 may fit D (5 bases each). V was pared by 1 base and J by 7 bases, with 13 bases between. Germline values: CDR1 MGHRA, CDR2 YSYEKL. The length of the CDR3 is 15 residues. CDR3 nucleotide sequence: TGCGCCAGCAGCCAAGGAGAGGGGCGGAACGGGGAGCTGTTTTTT. Its protein product is CASSQGEGRNGELFF.

The table lists this clone with a few counts. The CDR3 loop is CASRILQGRDQPQHF. CDR3 bases: TGTGCCAGTAGGATCTTACAGGGTAGGGATCAGCCCCAGCATTTT. The J gene is TRBJ1-5, the V gene TRBV19, with D possibly TRBD1 on 6 matching bases. Looked up from germline, CDR1 is LNHDA and CDR2 is SQIVND (reference sequence). The CDR3 length is 15 residues. Trimming shortened V by 6 bases and J by 5 bases, and 17 bases separated the two germline ends.

The rearrangement joins TRBV5-1 to TRBJ1-1, with D maybe TRBD1 (5 bases). V dropped 6 bases and J dropped 3 bases, with 15 bases sitting between them. Germline CDR1 SGHRS, CDR2 YFSETQ. The CDR3 loop spans 14 amino acids. The CDR3 region is CASIRDPPDTEAFF. CDR3 nucleotide sequence: TGCGCCAGCATCAGGGACCCCCCGGACACTGAAGCTTTCTTT.

The chain couples TRBV30 to TRBJ1-6; 8 nucleotides line up with TRBD1. Germline CDR1 reads GTSNPN; CDR2 reads SVGIG (reference sequence). The CDR3 covers 16 residues. After removal of 3 bases from V and 7 bases from J, the junction contained 11 bases not matched to a gene. CDR3 amino acids: CAWRWMGQARNSPLHF. CDR3 nucleotides: TGTGCCTGGAGATGGATGGGACAGGCGCGAAATTCACCCCTCCACTTT. Full variable domain (outside the CDR3, taken from reference TRBV30 and TRBJ1-6): SQTIHQWPATLVQPVGSPLSLECTVEGTSNPNLYWYRQAAGRGLQLLFYSVGIGQISSEVPQNLSASRPQDRQFILSSKKLLLSDSGFYLCAWRWMGQARNSPLHFGNGTRLTVT.

The genes are TRBV2 and TRBJ2-2; tentative D call: TRBD1 (5 bases). Germline V gene data show CDR1 as SNHLY and CDR2 as FYNNEI. Trimming stripped 3 bases from V and 5 bases from J, with 7 bases between. The CDR3 has 13 amino acids. DNA of the CDR3: TGTGCCAGCAGTGATAGGGGAACCGGGGAGCTGTTTTTT. This sequence encodes CASSDRGTGELFF.

This clone is judged large. V is TRBV5-4 and J is TRBJ1-4; 7 bases line up with TRBD1. Trimming removed 2 bases from V and 6 bases from J; junction bases left unmatched: 4. The CDR3 contains 14 residues. Germline CDR1 is SGHNT and CDR2 is YYREEE (reference sequence). Here the CDR3 reads CASSFKGADEKLFF. Written as DNA, the CDR3 is TGTGCCAGCAGCTTTAAGGGGGCTGATGAAAAACTGTTTTTT.

The chain carries TRBV7-2 and TRBJ2-1; D not resolved. The CDR3 extends over 11 amino acids. V gave up 1 base and J gave up 15 bases, with 10 bases separating them. The germline CDR1 and CDR2 sequences are SGHTA and FQGNSA. The CDR3 bases are TGTGCCAGCAGCTTAGGCTCCCCTCCGTTCTTC. Translation: CASSLGSPPFF.

V gene TRBV4-2 combines with J gene TRBJ2-3; 10 nucleotides align to TRBD1. Trimming at V came to 3 bases and at J to 5 bases, leaving 5 bases not matched to a gene. The CDR3 contains 15 residues. Germline assignment: CDR1 LGHNA and CDR2 YNFKEQ. The CDR3 nucleotides are TGTGCCAGCAGCCAGGCCGGGACAGGGGTAGATACGCAGTATTTT. This gives the protein CASSQAGTGVDTQYF.

The CDR3 region is CASKGPSQPQHF. CDR3 DNA sequence: TGTGCCAGTAAGGGCCCCAGTCAGCCCCAGCATTTT. The chain links TRBV19 to TRBJ1-5; D gene unclear. Trimming cost V 7 bases and J 6 bases, with 10 bases left between them. The CDR3 contains 12 residues. In germline, CDR1 is LNHDA, CDR2 SQIVND (reference sequence).

This clone was recorded a few times. The CDR3, as DNA: TGTGCCAGCAGCTTAGCTGGGGGAGGCCAGCATTTT. It encodes CASSLAGGGQHF. The chain links TRBV7-8 to TRBJ1-5, with D perhaps matching TRBD1 (5 bases). The CDR3 totals 12 residues. The germline gives CDR1 SGHVS, CDR2 FQNEAQ. V was pared by 0 bases and J by 12 bases, with 9 bases between.

This rearrangement joins TRBV30 to TRBJ2-7; D call uncertain. The CDR3 consists of 11 residues. Germline assignment: CDR1 GTSNPN and CDR2 SVGIG (reference sequence). The V gene lost 5 bases and the J gene lost 1 base, with 6 bases spanning the gap. The CDR3 spells CAWGISYEQYF. CDR3 DNA: TGTGCCTGGGGGATTTCCTACGAGCAGTACTTC.

This sequence joins TRBV30 and TRBJ1-1; D is unresolved. Deletions cut 0 bases from V and 1 base from J, with 9 bases between. CDR1 is GTSNPN and CDR2 is SVGIG in the germline V gene (reference sequence). The CDR3 has 14 amino acids. The chain's CDR3 is CAWSVALSNTEAFF. Here the CDR3 DNA reads TGTGCCTGGAGTGTAGCCCTATCGAACACTGAAGCTTTCTTT.

This clone counts as large. V usage is TRBV7-8 and J usage is TRBJ2-7; a possible D gene is TRBD1 (7 bases). The CDR3 consists of 12 residues. Germline values: CDR1 SGHVS, CDR2 FQNEAQ. The V end was cut by 5 bases, the J end by 6 bases, with 11 bases between. DNA for the CDR3: TGTGCCAGCAGCCTGCAGGGGGGCGAGCAGTACTTC. Protein product: CASSLQGGEQYF.